These 10 T cell receptor beta chains came from one sample sequenced in a study of shared clonotypes between healthy human individuals. Using immunoSEQ multiplex PCR, the repertoire was profiled, and TCRdb retains in-frame clones only, with some absent. There are 2 million or so clones in the sample; 90% to 95% occur only once, and 0.1% to 0.15% lies in the top ten. Sequencing was done on a sample of naive CD4+ T cells sorted from blood. As to subset: CD45RA+ positively selected. These receptors came from a man between 18 and 35 years old in good health.

A single count supports this clone. The genes are TRBV6-1 and TRBJ2-3; TRBD2 matches at 10 bases. CDR1 is MNHNS and CDR2 is SASEGT in the germline V gene. After removal of 4 bases from V and 1 base from J, the junction contained 2 bases not matched to a gene. This CDR3 is 15 amino acids long. CDR3 protein: CASSALAGGTDTQYF. In DNA, the CDR3 is TGTGCCAGCAGTGCTCTAGCGGGGGGCACAGATACGCAGTATTTT.

Note on this clone: Additional DNA sequences in this sample encode the identical CDR3. V gene TRBV2 combines with J gene TRBJ1-1, with D tentatively TRBD1 (5 bases). The V end was cut by 4 bases, the J end by 1 base, with 7 bases between. CDR1 SNHLY and CDR2 FYNNEI come from the germline V gene. The CDR3 is made up of 13 amino acids. Here the CDR3 DNA reads TGTGCCAGCAGTGCGACAGCGAACACTGAAGCTTTCTTT. It codes for CASSATANTEAFF.

V usage is TRBV6-5 and J usage is TRBJ2-5, with D uncertain. The better agreement between TRBJ2-7 and the DNA end casts doubt on the J call. CDR1 and CDR2 from the germline V gene are MNHEY and SVGAGI. The CDR3 length is 14 residues. CDR3 sequence: CASRYRTEAYEQYF. CDR3 bases: TGTGCCAGCAGATATCGAACGGAAGCCTACGAGCAGTACTTC.

A single count supports this clone. This sequence joins TRBV6-1 and TRBJ2-2; D unresolved. With 3 bases removed from V and 1 base from J, the gap between germline ends came to 15 bases. The germline gives CDR1 MNHNS, CDR2 SASEGT. The CDR3 covers 17 residues. The CDR3 bases are TGTGCCAGCAGTGAGGCCCCGTCCCGGATGAACACCGGGGAGCTGTTTTTT. Translating it yields CASSEAPSRMNTGELFF.

This clone was recorded only once. V and J are TRBV5-1 and TRBJ1-2; D unresolved. Trimming removed 5 bases at V and 6 bases at J, with 20 bases between. The CDR3 spans 15 residues. CDR1 is SGHRS and CDR2 is YFSETQ in the germline V gene. The CDR3 coding sequence is TGCGCCAGCAGGCCCAATCCCGGGGTTGTCAATGGCTACACCTTC. This translates into CASRPNPGVVNGYTF.

The CDR3 region is CAWSLNWGLDEKLFF. In nucleotides, the CDR3 is TGTGCCTGGAGCCTTAATTGGGGGCTAGATGAAAAACTGTTTTTT. The gene calls are TRBV30 and TRBJ1-4; tentative D call: TRBD1 (6 bases). Germline V gene data show CDR1 as GTSNPN and CDR2 as SVGIG (reference sequence). CDR3 size: 15 residues. The ends were cut back, 3 bases at V and 6 bases at J, with 17 bases in the middle.

The chain uses TRBV30 and TRBJ1-2; D not resolved. Germline CDR1 and CDR2: GTSNPN and SVGIG (reference sequence). The CDR3 contains 12 residues. V dropped 1 base and J dropped 4 bases, with 7 bases sitting between them. The CDR3, as DNA: TGTGCCTGGAGTGAACGGGTCTATGGCTACACCTTC. This encodes CAWSERVYGYTF.

The chain uses TRBV2 and TRBJ2-5; D ambiguous. Trimming removed 0 bases from V and 1 base from J, with 9 bases in between. Germline V gene data show CDR1 as SNHLY and CDR2 as FYNNEI. CDR3 length equals 15 residues. The CDR3 region is CASSEALGRQETQYF. The CDR3 DNA sequence: TGTGCCAGCAGTGAAGCGCTGGGTCGCCAAGAGACCCAGTACTTC.

The chain's CDR3 is CASSREGTTTEAFF. Written as DNA, the CDR3 is TGTGCCAGCTCCCGGGAAGGGACAACCACTGAAGCTTTCTTT. The chain is built from TRBV18 and TRBJ1-1; TRBD1 might be the D (6 bases). With 6 bases removed from V and 4 bases from J, the gap between germline ends came to 15 bases. CDR1 is KGHSH, CDR2 LQKENI, per germline. CDR3 length: 14 residues.

The rearrangement joins TRBV19 to TRBJ1-5; the D gene is possibly TRBD1 (5 bases). The V end was cut by 5 bases, the J end by 2 bases, with 19 bases between. The length of the CDR3 is 17 residues. Germline CDR1 reads LNHDA; CDR2 reads SQIVND (reference sequence). This CDR3 is CASSGGGTLVGNQPQHF. The CDR3 coding sequence is TGTGCCAGTAGTGGGGGTGGGACTTTGGTGGGCAATCAGCCCCAGCATTTT.